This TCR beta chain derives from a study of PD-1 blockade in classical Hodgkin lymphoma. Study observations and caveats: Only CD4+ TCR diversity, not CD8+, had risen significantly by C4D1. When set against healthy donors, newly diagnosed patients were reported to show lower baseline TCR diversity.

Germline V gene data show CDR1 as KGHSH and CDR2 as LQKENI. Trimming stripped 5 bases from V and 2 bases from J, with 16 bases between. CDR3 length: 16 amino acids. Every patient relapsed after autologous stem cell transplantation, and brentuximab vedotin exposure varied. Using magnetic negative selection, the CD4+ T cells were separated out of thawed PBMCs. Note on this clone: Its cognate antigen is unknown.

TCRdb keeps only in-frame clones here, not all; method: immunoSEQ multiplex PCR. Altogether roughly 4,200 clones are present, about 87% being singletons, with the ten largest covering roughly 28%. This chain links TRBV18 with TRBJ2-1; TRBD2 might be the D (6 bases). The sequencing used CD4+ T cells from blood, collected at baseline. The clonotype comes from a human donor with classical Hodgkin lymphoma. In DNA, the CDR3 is TGTGCCAGCTCAGTTCCGGGAGCCGACGCCTACAATGAGCAGTTCTTC. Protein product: CASSVPGADAYNEQFF.